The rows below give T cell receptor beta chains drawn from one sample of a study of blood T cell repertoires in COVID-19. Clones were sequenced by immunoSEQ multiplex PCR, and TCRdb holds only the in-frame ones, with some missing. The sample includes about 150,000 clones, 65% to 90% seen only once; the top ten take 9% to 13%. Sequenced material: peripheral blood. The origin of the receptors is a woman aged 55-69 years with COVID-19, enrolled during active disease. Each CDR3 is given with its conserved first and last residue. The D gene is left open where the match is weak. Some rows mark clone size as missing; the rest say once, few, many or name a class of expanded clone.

CDR3aa: CASRPGGVSTEAFF
CDR3nt: TGTGCCAGCAGACCTGGGGGGGTAAGCACTGAAGCTTTCTTT
v_gene: TRBV14
abundance: few
j_gene: TRBJ1-1
d_gene: .

CDR3aa: CASSLGRGSPLHF
CDR3nt: TGTGCCAGCAGCTTAGGGAGGGGATCACCCCTCCACTTT
v_gene: TRBV7-9
abundance: .
j_gene: TRBJ1-6
d_gene: .

CDR3aa: CASSEMELGYTF
CDR3nt: TGTGCCAGCAGCGAGATGGAGCTGGGCTACACCTTC
v_gene: TRBV7-9
abundance: .
j_gene: TRBJ1-2
d_gene: .

CDR3aa: CASSRGLLYGYTF
CDR3nt: TGTGCCAGCAGCAGGGGACTGCTCTATGGCTACACCTTC
v_gene: TRBV5-8
abundance: .
j_gene: TRBJ1-2
d_gene: .

CDR3aa: CASSFGGISEAFF
CDR3nt: TGTGCCAGCAGCTTCGGGGGAATATCTGAAGCTTTCTTT
v_gene: TRBV7-9
abundance: few
j_gene: TRBJ1-1
d_gene: .

CDR3aa: CASSPRQGIEGYTF
CDR3nt: TGTGCCAGCTCACCACGGCAGGGGATTGAGGGCTACACCTTC
v_gene: TRBV18
abundance: .
j_gene: TRBJ1-2
d_gene: .

CDR3aa: CASTARGGGKPGTEAFF
CDR3nt: TGTGCCAGTACCGCCCGAGGAGGCGGTAAACCGGGCACTGAAGCTTTCTTT
v_gene: TRBV19
abundance: .
j_gene: TRBJ1-1
d_gene: .

CDR3aa: CASSLFAGGPYEQYF
CDR3nt: TGTGCCAGCAGCTTATTCGCGGGAGGGCCATACGAGCAGTACTTC
v_gene: TRBV7-3
abundance: once
j_gene: TRBJ2-7
d_gene: TRBD2

CDR3aa: CASSILQWGNQPQHF
CDR3nt: TGTGCCAGTAGTATCCTACAGTGGGGCAATCAGCCCCAGCATTTT
v_gene: TRBV19
abundance: few
j_gene: TRBJ1-5
d_gene: .

CDR3aa: CASSIKQGITEAFF
CDR3nt: TGTGCCAGCAGCATCAAACAGGGGATCACTGAAGCTTTCTTT
v_gene: TRBV2
abundance: .
j_gene: TRBJ1-1
d_gene: TRBD1

CDR3aa: CASSFRSRTARANVLTF
CDR3nt: TGTGCCAGCAGTTTTAGATCGAGGACAGCACGGGCCAACGTCCTGACTTTC
v_gene: TRBV27
abundance: .
j_gene: TRBJ2-6
d_gene: .

CDR3aa: CASRRDISSTDTQYF
CDR3nt: TGCGCCAGCAGGAGGGACATTTCTAGCACAGATACGCAGTATTTT
v_gene: TRBV5-1
abundance: .
j_gene: TRBJ2-3
d_gene: .

CDR3aa: CASSISGYNSPLHF
CDR3nt: TGTGCCAGTAGTATTTCGGGCTATAATTCACCCCTCCACTTT
v_gene: TRBV19
abundance: once
j_gene: TRBJ1-6
d_gene: .

CDR3aa: CASSPLNRAWDSNSPLHF
CDR3nt: TGTGCCAGCTCACCACTTAACAGGGCATGGGACAGTAATTCACCCCTCCACTTT
v_gene: TRBV18
abundance: .
j_gene: TRBJ1-6
d_gene: TRBD1

CDR3aa: CASSPYLAGETQYF
CDR3nt: TGTGCCAGCAGCCCCTACCTAGCCGGAGAGACCCAGTACTTC
v_gene: TRBV3-1/TRBV3-2
abundance: .
j_gene: TRBJ2-5
d_gene: .

CDR3aa: CASRRTGPGELFF
CDR3nt: TGTGCCAGCAGAAGGACAGGGCCAGGGGAGCTGTTTTTT
v_gene: TRBV12-3/TRBV12-4
abundance: .
j_gene: TRBJ2-2
d_gene: TRBD1

CDR3aa: CASTPELNNYGYTF
CDR3nt: TGTGCCAGCACCCCGGAGCTTAATAACTATGGCTACACCTTC
v_gene: TRBV6-5
abundance: .
j_gene: TRBJ1-2
d_gene: .

CDR3aa: CASSQDTGQWSPLHF
CDR3nt: TGTGCCAGCAGCCAAGATACGGGACAGTGGTCACCCCTCCACTTT
v_gene: TRBV14
abundance: .
j_gene: TRBJ1-6
d_gene: TRBD1

CDR3aa: CASKEDWRDGKQYF
CDR3nt: TGTGCCAGCAAAGAGGACTGGAGGGATGGTAAGCAGTACTTC
v_gene: TRBV6-5
abundance: .
j_gene: TRBJ2-7
d_gene: .

CDR3aa: CASSPLTSGSHNEQFF
CDR3nt: TGTGCCAGCTCACCATTGACTAGCGGGAGCCACAATGAGCAGTTCTTC
v_gene: TRBV18
abundance: .
j_gene: TRBJ2-1
d_gene: TRBD2

CDR3aa: CASSPPSRGTGELFF
CDR3nt: TGTGCCAGCTCACCACCGTCACGCGGGACCGGGGAGCTGTTTTTT
v_gene: TRBV18
abundance: .
j_gene: TRBJ2-2
d_gene: .

CDR3aa: CASSLSEGVYNEQFF
CDR3nt: TGTGCCAGCAGCTTAAGTGAGGGGGTTTACAATGAGCAGTTCTTC
v_gene: TRBV7-3
abundance: .
j_gene: TRBJ2-1
d_gene: .

CDR3aa: CASSPSQMIYEQYF
CDR3nt: TGTGCCAGCTCACCATCTCAGATGATCTACGAGCAGTACTTC
v_gene: TRBV18
abundance: .
j_gene: TRBJ2-7
d_gene: .

CDR3aa: CASSYMGANTEAFF
CDR3nt: TGTGCCAGCAGTTACATGGGGGCAAACACTGAAGCTTTCTTT
v_gene: TRBV6-5
abundance: once
j_gene: TRBJ1-1
d_gene: .

CDR3aa: CASSSFTEAFF
CDR3nt: TGTGCCAGCAGCTCTTTCACTGAAGCTTTCTTT
v_gene: TRBV7-9
abundance: .
j_gene: TRBJ1-1
d_gene: .

CDR3aa: CAWRKTGNTEAFF
CDR3nt: TGTGCCTGGAGAAAGACAGGGAACACTGAAGCTTTCTTT
v_gene: TRBV30
abundance: .
j_gene: TRBJ1-1
d_gene: .

CDR3aa: CATSRSRGREKLFF
CDR3nt: TGTGCCACCAGCAGGTCCAGGGGGCGTGAAAAACTGTTTTTT
v_gene: TRBV15
abundance: .
j_gene: TRBJ1-4
d_gene: TRBD1

CDR3aa: CASSPGTRDEQYF
CDR3nt: TGTGCCAGCTCACCGGGGACAAGGGACGAGCAGTACTTC
v_gene: TRBV18
abundance: .
j_gene: TRBJ2-7
d_gene: .